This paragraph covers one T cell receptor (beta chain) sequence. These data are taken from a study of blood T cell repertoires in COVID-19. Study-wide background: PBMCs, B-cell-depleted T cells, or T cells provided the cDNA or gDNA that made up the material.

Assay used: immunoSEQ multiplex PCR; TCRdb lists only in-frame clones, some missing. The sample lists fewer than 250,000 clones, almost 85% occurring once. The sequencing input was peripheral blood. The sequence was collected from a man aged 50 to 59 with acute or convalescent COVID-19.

Here the CDR3 DNA reads TGCGCCAGCAGTGAGAGCAGGGTGGATGGCTACACCTTC. Translation: CASSESRVDGYTF. J is TRBJ1-2 and V is TRBV10-2; TRBD1 might be the D (5 bases). Germline V gene data show CDR1 as WSHSY and CDR2 as SAAADI. Trimming removed 2 bases at V and 6 bases at J, with 10 bases between. The CDR3 sequence is 13 residues long.